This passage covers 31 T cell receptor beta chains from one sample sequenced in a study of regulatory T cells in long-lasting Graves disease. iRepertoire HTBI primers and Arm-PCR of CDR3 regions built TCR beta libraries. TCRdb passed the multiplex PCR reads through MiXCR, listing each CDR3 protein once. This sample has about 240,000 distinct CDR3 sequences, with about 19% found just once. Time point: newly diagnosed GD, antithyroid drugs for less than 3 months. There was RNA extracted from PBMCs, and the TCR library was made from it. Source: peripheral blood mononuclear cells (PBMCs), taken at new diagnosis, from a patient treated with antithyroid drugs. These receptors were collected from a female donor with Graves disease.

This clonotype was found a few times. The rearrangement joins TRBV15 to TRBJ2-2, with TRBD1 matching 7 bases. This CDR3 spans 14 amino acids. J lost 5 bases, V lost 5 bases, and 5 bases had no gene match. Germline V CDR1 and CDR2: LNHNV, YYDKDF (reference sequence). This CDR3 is CATSRDSGTGELFF. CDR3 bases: TGTGCCACCAGCCGGGACAGCGGAACCGGGGAGCTGTTTTTT.

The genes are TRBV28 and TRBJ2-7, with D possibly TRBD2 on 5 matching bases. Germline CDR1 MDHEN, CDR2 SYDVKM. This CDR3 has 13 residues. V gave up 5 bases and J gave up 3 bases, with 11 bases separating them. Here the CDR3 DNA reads TGTGCCAGCAGTCCCGCCGGGATCTACGAGCAGTACTTC. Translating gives CASSPAGIYEQYF. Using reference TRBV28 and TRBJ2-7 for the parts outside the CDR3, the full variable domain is DVKVTQSSRYLVKRTGEKVFLECVQDMDHENMFWYRQDPGLGLRLIYFSYDVKMKEKGDIPEGYSVSREKKERFSLILESASTNQTSMYLCASSPAGIYEQYFGPGTRLTVT.

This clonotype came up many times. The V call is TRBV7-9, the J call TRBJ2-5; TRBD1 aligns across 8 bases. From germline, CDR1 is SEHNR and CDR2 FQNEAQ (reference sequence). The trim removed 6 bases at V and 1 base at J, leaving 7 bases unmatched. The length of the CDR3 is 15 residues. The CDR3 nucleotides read TGTGCCAGCAGTATCAAAGGACAGGGCCAAGAGACCCAGTACTTC. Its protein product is CASSIKGQGQETQYF.

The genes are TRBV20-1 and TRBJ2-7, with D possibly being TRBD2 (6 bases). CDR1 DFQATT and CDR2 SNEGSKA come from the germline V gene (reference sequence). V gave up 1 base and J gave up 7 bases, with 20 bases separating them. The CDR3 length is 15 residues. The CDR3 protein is CSARGQDGRGVEQYF. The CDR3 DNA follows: TGCAGTGCTAGAGGCCAGGATGGGCGCGGGGTGGAGCAGTACTTC.

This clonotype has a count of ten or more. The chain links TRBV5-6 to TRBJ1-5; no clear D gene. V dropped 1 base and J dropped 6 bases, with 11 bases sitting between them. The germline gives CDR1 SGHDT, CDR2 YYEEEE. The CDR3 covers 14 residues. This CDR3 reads CASSLWQEGQPQHF. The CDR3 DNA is TGTGCCAGCAGCTTGTGGCAGGAAGGTCAGCCCCAGCATTTT.

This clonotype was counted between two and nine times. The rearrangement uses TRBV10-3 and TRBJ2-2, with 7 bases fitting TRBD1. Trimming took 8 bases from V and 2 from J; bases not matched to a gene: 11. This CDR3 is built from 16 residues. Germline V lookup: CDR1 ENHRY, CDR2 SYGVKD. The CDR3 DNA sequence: TGTGCCATCTTTAAAAAAGGGACAGCAAACACCGGGGAGCTGTTTTTT. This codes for CAIFKKGTANTGELFF.

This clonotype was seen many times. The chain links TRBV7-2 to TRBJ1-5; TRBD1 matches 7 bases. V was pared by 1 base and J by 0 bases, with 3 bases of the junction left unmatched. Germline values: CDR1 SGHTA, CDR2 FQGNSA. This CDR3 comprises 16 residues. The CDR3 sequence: CASSLEGQFSNQPQHF. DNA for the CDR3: TGTGCCAGCAGCTTAGAGGGACAGTTTAGCAATCAGCCCCAGCATTTT.

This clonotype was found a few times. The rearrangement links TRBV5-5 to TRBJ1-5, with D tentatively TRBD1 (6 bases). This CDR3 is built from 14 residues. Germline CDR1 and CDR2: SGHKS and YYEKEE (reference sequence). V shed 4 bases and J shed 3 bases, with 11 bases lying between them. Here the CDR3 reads CASSSDRFNQPQHF. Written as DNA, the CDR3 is TGTGCCAGCAGCAGCGACAGGTTCAATCAGCCCCAGCATTTT.

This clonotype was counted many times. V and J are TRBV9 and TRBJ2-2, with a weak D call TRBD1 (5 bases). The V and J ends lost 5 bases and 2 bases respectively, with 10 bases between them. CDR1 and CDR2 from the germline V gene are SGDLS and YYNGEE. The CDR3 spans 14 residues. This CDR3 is CASRTQGNTGELFF. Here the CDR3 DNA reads TGTGCCAGCAGAACCCAGGGAAACACCGGGGAGCTGTTTTTT.

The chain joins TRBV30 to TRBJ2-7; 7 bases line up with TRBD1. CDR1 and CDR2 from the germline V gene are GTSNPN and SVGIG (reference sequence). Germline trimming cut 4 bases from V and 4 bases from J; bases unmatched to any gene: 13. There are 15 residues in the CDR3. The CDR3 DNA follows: TGTGCCTGGAAGGCAGGCACACAGGGGTTGTACGAGCAGTACTTC. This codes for CAWKAGTQGLYEQYF.

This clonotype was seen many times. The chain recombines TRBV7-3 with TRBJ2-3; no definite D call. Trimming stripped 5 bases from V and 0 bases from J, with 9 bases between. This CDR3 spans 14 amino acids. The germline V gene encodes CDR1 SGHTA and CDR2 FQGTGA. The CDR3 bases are TGTGCCAGCAGCCCCCTCTTTAGCACAGATACGCAGTATTTT. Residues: CASSPLFSTDTQYF.

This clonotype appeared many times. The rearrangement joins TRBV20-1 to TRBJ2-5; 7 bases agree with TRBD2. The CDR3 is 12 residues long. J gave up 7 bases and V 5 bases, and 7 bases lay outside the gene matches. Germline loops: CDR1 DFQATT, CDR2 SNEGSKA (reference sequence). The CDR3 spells CSAGGDFGTQYF. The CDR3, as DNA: TGCAGTGCTGGGGGGGACTTCGGGACCCAGTACTTC.

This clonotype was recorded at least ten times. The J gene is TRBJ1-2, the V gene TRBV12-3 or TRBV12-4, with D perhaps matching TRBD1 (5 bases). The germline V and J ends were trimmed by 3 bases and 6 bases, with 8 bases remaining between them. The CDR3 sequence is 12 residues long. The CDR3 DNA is TGTGCCAGCAGTTTTGGAGGGGATGGCTACACCTTC. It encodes CASSFGGDGYTF.

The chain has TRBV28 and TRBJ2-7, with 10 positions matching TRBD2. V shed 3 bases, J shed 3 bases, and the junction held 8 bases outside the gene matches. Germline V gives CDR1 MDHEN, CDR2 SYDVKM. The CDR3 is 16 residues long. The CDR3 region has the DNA TGTGCCAGCAGTTTGGGAGGACTAGCGGAATTCTACGAGCAGTACTTC. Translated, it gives CASSLGGLAEFYEQYF.

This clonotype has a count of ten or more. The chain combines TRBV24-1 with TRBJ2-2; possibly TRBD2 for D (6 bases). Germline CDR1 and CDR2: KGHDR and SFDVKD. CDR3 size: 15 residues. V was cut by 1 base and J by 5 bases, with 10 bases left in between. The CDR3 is CATSDFGGRTGELFF. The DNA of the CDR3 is TGTGCCACCAGTGATTTCGGGGGAAGAACCGGGGAGCTGTTTTTT.

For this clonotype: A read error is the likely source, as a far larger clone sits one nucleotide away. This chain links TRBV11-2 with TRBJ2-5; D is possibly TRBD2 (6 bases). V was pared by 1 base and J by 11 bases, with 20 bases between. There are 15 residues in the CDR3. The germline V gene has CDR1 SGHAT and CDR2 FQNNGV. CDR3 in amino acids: CASSLASDNHNEQYF. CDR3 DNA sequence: TGTGCCAGCAGCTTAGCTAGCGACAACCACAATGAGCAGTACTTC.

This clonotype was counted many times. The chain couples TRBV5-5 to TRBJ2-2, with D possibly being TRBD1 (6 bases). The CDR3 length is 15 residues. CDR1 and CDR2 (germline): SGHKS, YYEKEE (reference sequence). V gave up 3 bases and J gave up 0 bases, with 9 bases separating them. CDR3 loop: CASSSRTANTGELFF. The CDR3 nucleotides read TGTGCCAGCAGCTCAAGGACAGCGAACACCGGGGAGCTGTTTTTT.

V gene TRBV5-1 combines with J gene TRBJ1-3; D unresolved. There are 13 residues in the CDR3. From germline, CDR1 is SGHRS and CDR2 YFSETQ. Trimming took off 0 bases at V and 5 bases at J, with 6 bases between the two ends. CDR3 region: CASSLDPRNTIYF. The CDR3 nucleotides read TGCGCCAGCAGCTTGGATCCGCGAAACACCATATATTTT.

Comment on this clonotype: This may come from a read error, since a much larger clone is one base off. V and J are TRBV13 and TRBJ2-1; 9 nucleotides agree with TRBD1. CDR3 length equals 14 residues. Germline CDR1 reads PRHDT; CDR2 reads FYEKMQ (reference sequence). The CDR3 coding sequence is TGTGCCAGCAGCCCCGGGGACAGGGATGATGAGCAGCTCTTC. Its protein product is CASSPGDRDDEQLF.

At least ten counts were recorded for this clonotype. CDR3: CASSPRGTGGGTEAFF. The CDR3 region has the DNA TGCGCCAGCAGCCCCCGGGGGACAGGGGGGGGAACTGAAGCTTTCTTT. V is TRBV5-1 and J is TRBJ1-1, with 11 bases matching TRBD1. Germline V gives CDR1 SGHRS, CDR2 YFSETQ. V was clipped by 4 bases and J by 5 bases; unmatched bases: 10. This CDR3 spans 16 amino acids.

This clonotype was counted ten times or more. CDR3 sequence: CSARIDGLANYGYTF. DNA of the CDR3: TGCAGTGCTAGAATTGACGGTTTAGCTAACTATGGCTACACCTTC. The chain links TRBV20-1 to TRBJ1-2; D is undetermined. Germline lookup yields CDR1 DFQATT and CDR2 SNEGSKA (reference sequence). The CDR3 totals 15 residues. The germline V and J ends were trimmed by 2 bases and 0 bases, with 13 bases remaining between them.

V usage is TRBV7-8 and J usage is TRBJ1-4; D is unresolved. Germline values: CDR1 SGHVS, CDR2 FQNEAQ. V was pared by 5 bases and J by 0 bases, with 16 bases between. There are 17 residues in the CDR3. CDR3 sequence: CASSPNPRGATNEKLFF. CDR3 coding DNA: TGTGCCAGCAGCCCAAATCCCCGGGGTGCAACTAATGAAAAACTGTTTTTT.

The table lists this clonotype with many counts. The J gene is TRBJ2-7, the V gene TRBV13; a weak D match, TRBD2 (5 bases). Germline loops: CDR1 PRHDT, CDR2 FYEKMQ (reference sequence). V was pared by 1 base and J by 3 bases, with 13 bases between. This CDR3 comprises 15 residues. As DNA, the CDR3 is TGTGCCAGCAGCTTAGTCGGGGTGTTGAACTACGAGCAGTACTTC. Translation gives CASSLVGVLNYEQYF.

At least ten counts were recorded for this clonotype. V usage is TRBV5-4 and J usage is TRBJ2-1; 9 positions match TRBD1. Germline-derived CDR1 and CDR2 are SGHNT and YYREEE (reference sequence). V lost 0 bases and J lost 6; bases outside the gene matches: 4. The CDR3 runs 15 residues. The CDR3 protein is CASSLGGQGFNEQFF. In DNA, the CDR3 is TGTGCCAGCAGCTTGGGGGGACAGGGTTTCAATGAGCAGTTCTTC.

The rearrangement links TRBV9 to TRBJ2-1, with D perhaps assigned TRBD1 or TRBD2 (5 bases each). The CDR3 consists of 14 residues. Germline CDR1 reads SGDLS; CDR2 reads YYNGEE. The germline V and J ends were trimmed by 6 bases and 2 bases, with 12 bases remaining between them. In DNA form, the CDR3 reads TGTGCCAGCAATGAGGGGCCCCCCTACAATGAGCAGTTCTTC. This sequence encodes CASNEGPPYNEQFF.

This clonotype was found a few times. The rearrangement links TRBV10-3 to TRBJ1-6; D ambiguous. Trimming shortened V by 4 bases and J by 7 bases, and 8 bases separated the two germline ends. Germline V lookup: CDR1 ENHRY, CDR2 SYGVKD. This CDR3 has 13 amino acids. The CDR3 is CAISASRNSPLHF. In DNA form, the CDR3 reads TGTGCCATCAGTGCCTCCAGGAATTCACCCCTCCACTTT.

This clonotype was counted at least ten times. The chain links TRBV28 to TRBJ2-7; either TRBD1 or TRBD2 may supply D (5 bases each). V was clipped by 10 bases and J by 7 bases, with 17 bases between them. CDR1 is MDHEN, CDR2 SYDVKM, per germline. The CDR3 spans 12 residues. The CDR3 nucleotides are TGTGCCACCCGGGACCCAGAGAGAGAGCAGTACTTC. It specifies CATRDPEREQYF.

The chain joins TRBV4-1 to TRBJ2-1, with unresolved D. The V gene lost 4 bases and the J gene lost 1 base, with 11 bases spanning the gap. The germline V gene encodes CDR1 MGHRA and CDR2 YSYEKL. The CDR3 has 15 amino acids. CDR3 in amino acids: CASSPRFASYNEQFF. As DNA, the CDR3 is TGCGCCAGCAGCCCCCGATTCGCTTCCTACAATGAGCAGTTCTTC.

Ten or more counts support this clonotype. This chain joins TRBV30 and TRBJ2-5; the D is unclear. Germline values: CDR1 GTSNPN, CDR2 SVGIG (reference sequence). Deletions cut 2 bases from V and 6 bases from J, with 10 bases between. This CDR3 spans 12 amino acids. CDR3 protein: CAWSTVGKTQYF. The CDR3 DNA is TGTGCCTGGAGTACGGTGGGGAAGACCCAGTACTTC.

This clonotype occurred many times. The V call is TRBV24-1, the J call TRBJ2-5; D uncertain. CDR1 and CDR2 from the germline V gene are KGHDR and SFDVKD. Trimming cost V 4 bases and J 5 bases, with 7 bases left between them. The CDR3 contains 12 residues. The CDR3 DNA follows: TGTGCCACCAGTGAAAGTACGGAGACCCAGTACTTC. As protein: CATSESTETQYF.

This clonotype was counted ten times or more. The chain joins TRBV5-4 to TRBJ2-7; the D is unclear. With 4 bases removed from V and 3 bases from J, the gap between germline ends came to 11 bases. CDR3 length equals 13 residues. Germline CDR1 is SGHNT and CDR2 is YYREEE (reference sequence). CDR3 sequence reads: CASSSTHGYEQYF. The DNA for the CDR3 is TGTGCCAGCAGCAGTACGCACGGCTACGAGCAGTACTTC.